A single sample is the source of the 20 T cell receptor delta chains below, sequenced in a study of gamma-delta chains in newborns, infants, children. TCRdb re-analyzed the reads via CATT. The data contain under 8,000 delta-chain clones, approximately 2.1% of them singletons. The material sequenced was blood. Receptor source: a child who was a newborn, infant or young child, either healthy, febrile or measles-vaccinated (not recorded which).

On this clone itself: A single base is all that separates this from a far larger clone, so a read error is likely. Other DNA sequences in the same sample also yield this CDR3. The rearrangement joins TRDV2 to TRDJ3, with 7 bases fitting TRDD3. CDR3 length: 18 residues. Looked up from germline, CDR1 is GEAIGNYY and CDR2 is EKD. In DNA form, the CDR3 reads TGTGCCTGCGACACCGTTGGATACGGTTCCTGGGACACCCGACAGATGTTTTTC. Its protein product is CACDTVGYGSWDTRQMFF.

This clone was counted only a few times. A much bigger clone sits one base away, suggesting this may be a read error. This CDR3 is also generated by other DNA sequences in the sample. The CDR3 reads CACDAGSIRRSSWDTRQMFF. CDR3 in DNA: TGTGCCTGTGACGCAGGATCGATACGTAGGAGCTCCTGGGACACCCGACAGATGTTTTTC. The chain has TRDV2 and TRDJ3, with D possibly TRDD3 on 6 matching bases. This CDR3 spans 20 amino acids. CDR1 and CDR2 (germline): GEAIGNYY, EKD. Trimming removed 3 bases at V and 0 bases at J, with 20 bases between.

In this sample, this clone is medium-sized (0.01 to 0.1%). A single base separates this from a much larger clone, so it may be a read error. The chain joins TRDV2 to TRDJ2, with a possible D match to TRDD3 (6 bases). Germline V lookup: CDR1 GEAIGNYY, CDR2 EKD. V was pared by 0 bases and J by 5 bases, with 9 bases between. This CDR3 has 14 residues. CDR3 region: CACDTVGATAQLFF. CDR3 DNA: TGTGCCTGTGACACCGTGGGGGCTACAGCACAACTCTTCTTT.

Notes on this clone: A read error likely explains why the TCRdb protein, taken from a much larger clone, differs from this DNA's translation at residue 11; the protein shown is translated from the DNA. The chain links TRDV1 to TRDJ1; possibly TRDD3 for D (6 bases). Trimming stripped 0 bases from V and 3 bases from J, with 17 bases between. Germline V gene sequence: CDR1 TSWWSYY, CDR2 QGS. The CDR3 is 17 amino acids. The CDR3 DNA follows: TGTGCTCTTGGGGAACTCTCGGGGGGAACGCACCCCGATAAACTCATCTTT. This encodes CALGELSGGTHPDKLIF.

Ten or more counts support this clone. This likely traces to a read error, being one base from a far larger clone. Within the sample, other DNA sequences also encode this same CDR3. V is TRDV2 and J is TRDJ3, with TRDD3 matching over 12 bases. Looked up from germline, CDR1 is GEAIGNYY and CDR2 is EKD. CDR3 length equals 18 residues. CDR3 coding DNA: TGTGCCTGTGACAGTACTGGGGGATACTCCTGGGACACCCGGCAGATGTTTTTC. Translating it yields CACDSTGGYSWDTRQMFF.

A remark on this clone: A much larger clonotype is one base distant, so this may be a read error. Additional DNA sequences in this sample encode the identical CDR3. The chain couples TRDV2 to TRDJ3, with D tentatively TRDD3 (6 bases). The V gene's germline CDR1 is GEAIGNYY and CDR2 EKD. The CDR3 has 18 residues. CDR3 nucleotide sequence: TGTGCCTGCGACACCTTGGTGGGGGGCTCCTGGGACACCCGACAGATGTTTTTC. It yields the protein CACDTLVGGSWDTRQMFF.

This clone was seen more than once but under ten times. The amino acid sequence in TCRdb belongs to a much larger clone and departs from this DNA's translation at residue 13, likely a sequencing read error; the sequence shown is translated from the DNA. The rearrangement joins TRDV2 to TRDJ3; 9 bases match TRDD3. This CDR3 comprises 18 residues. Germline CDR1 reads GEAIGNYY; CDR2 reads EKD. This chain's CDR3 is CACDKILGDSWDARQMFF. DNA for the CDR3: TGTGCCTGTGACAAAATACTGGGGGACTCCTGGGACGCCCGACAGATGTTTTTC.

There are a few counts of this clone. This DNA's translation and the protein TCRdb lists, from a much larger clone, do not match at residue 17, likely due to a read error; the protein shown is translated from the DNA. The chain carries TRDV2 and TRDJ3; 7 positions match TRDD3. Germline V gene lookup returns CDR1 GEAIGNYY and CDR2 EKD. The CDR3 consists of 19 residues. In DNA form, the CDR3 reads TGTGCCTGTGACACCGGGGGATGGATGCAGTCCTGGGACACCCGACAGACGTTTTTC. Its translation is CACDTGGWMQSWDTRQTFF.

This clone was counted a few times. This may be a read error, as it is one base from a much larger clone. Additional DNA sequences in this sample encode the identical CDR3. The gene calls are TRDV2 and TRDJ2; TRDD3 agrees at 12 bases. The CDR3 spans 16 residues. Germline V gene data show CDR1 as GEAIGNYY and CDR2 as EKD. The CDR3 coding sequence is TGTGCCTGTGACGTACTGGGGGATACTTTGACAGCCCAACTCTTCTTT. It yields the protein CACDVLGDTLTAQLFF.

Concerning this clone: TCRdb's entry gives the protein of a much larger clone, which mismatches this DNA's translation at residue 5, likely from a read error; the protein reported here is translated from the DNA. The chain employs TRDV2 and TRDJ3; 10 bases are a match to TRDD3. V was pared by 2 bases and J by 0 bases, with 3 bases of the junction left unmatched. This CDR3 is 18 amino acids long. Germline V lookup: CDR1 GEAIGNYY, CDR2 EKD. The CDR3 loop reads CACDMLGDSSWDTRQMFF. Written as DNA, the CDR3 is TGTGCCTGTGACATGCTGGGGGATAGCTCCTGGGACACCCGACAGATGTTTTTC.

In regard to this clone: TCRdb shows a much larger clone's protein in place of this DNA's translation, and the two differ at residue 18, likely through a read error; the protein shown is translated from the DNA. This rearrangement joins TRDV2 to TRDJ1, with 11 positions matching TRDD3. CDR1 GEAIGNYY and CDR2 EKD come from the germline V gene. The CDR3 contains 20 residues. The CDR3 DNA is TGTGCCTGTGACACCGGTAGTACTCTGGGGGATACTCAGAGGACCGATAAACACATCTTT. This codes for CACDTGSTLGDTQRTDKHIF.

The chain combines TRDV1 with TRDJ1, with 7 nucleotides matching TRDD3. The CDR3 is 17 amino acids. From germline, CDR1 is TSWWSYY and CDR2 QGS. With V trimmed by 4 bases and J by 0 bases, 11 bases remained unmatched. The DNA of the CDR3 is TGTGCTCTTGGGGCATACTGGGGCCGAGTTTACACCGATAAACTCATCTTT. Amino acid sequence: CALGAYWGRVYTDKLIF.

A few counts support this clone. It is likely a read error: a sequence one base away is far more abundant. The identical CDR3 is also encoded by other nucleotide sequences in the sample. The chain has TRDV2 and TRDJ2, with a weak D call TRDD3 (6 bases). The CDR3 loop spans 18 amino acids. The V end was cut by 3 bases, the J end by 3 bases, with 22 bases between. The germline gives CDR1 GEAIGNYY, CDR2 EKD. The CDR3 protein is CACDPVGGEDALTAQLFF. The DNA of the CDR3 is TGTGCCTGTGACCCCGTGGGGGGGGAAGACGCTCTGACAGCACAACTCTTCTTT.

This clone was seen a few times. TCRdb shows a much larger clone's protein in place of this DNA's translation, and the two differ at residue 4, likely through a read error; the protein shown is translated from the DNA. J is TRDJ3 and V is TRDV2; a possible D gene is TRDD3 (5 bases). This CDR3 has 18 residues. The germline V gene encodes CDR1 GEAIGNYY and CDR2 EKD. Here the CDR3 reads CACGTGGFSSWDTRQMFF. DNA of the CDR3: TGTGCCTGTGGCACCGGGGGTTTTAGCTCCTGGGACACCCGACAGATGTTTTTC.

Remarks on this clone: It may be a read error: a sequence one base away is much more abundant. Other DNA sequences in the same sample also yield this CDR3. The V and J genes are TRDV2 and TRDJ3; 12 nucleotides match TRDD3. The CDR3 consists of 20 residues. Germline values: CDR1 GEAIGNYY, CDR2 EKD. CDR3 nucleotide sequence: TGTGCCTGTGACACCCCCCACTGGGGGATACTCCCCTGGGACACCCGCCAGATGTTTTTC. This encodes CACDTPHWGILPWDTRQMFF.

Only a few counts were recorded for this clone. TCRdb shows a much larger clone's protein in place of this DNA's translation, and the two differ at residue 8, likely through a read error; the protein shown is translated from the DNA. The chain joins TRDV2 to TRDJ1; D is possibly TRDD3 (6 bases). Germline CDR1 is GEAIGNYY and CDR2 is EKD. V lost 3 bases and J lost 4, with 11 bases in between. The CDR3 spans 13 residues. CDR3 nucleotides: TGTGCCTGTGACGCCTGGGGAGTCGATAAACTCATCTTT. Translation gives CACDAWGVDKLIF.

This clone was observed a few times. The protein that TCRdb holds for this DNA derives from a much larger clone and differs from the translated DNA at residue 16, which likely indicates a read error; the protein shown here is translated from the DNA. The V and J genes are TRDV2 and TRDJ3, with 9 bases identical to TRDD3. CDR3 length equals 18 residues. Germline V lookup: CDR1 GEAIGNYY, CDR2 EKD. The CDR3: CACDTVLGDSWDTRQTFF. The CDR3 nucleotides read TGTGCCTGTGACACCGTACTGGGGGACTCCTGGGACACCCGACAGACGTTTTTC.

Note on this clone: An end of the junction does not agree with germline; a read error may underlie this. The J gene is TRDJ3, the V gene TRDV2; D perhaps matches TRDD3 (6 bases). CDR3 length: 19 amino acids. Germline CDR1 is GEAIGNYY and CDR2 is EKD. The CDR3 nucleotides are TGTGCCTGTGACGCGGCGTACTGGGCCAGCTCCTGGGACACCCGACAGACGTTTTTC. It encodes CACDAAYWASSWDTRQTFF.

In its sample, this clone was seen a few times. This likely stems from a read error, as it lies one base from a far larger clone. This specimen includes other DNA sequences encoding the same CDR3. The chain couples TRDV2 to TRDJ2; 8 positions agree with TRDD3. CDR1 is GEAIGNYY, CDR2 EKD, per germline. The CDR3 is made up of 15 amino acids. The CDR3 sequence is CACDTLGDLTAQLFF. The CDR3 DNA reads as TGTGCCTGTGACACCTTGGGGGATTTGACAGCGCAACTCTTCTTT.

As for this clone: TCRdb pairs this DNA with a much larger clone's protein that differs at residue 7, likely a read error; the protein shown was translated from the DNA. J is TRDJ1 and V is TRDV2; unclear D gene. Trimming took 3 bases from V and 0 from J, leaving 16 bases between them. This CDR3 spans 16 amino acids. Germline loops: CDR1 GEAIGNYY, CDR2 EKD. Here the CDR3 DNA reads TGTGCCTGTGACCCTCTCCCCGCCCGGTACACCGATAAACTCATCTTT. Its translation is CACDPLPARYTDKLIF.